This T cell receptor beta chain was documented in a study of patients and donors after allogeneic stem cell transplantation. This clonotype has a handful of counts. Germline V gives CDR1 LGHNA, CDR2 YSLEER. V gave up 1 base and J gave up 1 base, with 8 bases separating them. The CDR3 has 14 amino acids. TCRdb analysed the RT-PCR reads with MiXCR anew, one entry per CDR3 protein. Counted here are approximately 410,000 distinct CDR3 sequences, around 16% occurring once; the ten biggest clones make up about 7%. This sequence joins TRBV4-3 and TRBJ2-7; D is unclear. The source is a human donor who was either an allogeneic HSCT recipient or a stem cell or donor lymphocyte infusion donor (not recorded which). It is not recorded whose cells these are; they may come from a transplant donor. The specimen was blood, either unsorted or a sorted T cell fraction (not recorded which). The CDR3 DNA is TGCGCCAGCAGCCAAGGGTTAAGGTCCTACGAGCAGTACTTC. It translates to CASSQGLRSYEQYF.